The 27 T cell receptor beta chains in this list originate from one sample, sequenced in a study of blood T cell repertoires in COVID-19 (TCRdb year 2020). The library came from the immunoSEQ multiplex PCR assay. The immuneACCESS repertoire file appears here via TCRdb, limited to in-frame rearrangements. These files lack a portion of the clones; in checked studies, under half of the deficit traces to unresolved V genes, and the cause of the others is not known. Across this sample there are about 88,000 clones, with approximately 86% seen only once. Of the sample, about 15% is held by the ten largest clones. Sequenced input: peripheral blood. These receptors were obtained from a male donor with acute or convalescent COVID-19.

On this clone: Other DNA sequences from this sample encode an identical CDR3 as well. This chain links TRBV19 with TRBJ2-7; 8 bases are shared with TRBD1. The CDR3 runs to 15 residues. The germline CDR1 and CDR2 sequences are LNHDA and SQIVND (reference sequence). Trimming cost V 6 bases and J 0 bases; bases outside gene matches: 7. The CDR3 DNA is TGTGCCAGTAGCATTGGACAGGGATCCTCCTACGAGCAGTACTTC. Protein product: CASSIGQGSSYEQYF.

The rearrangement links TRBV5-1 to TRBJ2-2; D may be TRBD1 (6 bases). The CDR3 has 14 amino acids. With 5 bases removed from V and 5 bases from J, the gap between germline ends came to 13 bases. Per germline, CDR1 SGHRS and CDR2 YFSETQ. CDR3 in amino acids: CASRQGLGTGELFF. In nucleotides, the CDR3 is TGCGCCAGCAGACAGGGCTTAGGTACCGGGGAGCTGTTTTTT. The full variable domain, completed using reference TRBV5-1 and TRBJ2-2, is KAGVTQTPRYLIKTRGQQVTLSCSPISGHRSVSWYQQTPGQGLQFLFEYFSETQRNKGNFPGRFSGRQFSNSRSEMNVSTLELGDSALYLCASRQGLGTGELFFGEGSRLTVL.

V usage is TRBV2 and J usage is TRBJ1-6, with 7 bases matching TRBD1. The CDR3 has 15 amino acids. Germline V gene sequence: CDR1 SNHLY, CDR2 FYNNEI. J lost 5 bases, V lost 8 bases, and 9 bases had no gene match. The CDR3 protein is CASLAQGVNNSPLHF. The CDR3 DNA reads TGTGCCAGCCTCGCCCAGGGGGTCAATAATTCACCCCTCCACTTT.

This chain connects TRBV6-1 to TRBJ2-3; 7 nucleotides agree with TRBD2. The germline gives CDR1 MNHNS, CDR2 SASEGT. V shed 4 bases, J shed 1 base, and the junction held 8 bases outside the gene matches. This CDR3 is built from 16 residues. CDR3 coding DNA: TGTGCCAGCAGTGTGTCCAGCGGGGCCCGCACAGATACGCAGTATTTT. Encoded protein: CASSVSSGARTDTQYF.

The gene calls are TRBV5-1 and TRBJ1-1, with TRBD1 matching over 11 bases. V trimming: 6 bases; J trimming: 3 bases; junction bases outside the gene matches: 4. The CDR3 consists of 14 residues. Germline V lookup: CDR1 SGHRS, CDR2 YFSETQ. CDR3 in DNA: TGCGCCAGCAAATCGGGACAGGGGGACACTGAAGCTTTCTTT. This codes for CASKSGQGDTEAFF.

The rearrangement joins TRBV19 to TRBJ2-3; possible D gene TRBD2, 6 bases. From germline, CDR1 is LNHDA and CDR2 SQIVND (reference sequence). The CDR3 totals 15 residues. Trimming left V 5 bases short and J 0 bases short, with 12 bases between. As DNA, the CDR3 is TGTGCCAGTAGTGGCGCGGGAACTAGCACAGATACGCAGTATTTT. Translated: CASSGAGTSTDTQYF.

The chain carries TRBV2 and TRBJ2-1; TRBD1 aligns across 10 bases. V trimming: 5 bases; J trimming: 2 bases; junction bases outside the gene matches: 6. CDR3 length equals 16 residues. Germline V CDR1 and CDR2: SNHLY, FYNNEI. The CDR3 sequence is CASSLGTGETYNEQFF. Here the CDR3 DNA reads TGTGCCAGCAGTCTTGGGACAGGGGAGACCTACAATGAGCAGTTCTTC.

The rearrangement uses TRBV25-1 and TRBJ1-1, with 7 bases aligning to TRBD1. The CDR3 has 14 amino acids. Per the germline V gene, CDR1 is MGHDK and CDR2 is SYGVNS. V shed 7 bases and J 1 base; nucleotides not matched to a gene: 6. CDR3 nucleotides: TGTGCCAGCATCCCTAACAGGGGGAACACTGAAGCTTTCTTT. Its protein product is CASIPNRGNTEAFF.

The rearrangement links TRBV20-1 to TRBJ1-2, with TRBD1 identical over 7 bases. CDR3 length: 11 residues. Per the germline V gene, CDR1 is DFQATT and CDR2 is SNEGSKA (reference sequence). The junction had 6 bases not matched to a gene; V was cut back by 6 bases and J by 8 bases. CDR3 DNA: TGCAGTGCGGTGACAGGGCGAGGCTACACCTTC. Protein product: CSAVTGRGYTF.

CDR3 region: CASSPGQGSGTEAFF. The CDR3 DNA is TGTGCCAGCTCACCGGGACAGGGGTCGGGCACTGAAGCTTTCTTT. The chain joins TRBV18 to TRBJ1-1; TRBD1 aligns across 10 bases. The ends lost 3 bases at V and 4 bases at J; junction bases unmatched: 5. The CDR3 is 15 residues long. Per the germline V gene, CDR1 is KGHSH and CDR2 is LQKENI.

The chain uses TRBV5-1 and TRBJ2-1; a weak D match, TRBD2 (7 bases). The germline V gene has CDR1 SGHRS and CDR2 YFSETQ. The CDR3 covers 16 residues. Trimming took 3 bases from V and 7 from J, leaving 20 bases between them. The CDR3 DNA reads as TGCGCCAGCAGCTCGGCCCTCGGGGGGCTAGGAAATGAGCAGTTCTTC. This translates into CASSSALGGLGNEQFF.

The CDR3 here is CASSLGLAGQETQYF. The CDR3 bases are TGTGCCAGCAGCCTCGGACTAGCGGGGCAAGAGACCCAGTACTTC. V is TRBV5-4 and J is TRBJ2-5, with TRBD2 identical over 12 bases. V gave up 4 bases and J gave up 2 bases; unmatched junction bases: 3. The CDR3 totals 15 residues. Germline loops: CDR1 SGHNT, CDR2 YYREEE (reference sequence).

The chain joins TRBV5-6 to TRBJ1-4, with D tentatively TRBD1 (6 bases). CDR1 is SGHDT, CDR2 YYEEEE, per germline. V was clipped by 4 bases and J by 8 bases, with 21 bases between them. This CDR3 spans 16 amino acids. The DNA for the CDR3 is TGTGCCAGCAGCGGCAACGGTGCGTGGGGGCAGGAAAAACTGTTTTTT. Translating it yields CASSGNGAWGQEKLFF.

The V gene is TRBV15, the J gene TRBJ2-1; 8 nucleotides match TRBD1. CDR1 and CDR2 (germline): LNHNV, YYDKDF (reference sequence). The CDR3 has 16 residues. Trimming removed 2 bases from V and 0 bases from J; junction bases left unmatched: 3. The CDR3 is CATSRFTGGSYNEQFF. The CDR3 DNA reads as TGTGCCACCAGCAGATTTACAGGGGGCTCCTACAATGAGCAGTTCTTC.

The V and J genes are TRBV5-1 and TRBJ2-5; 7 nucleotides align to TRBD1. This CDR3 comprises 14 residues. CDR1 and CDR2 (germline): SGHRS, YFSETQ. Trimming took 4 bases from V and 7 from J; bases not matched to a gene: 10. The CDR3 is CASSQSDRIGTQYF. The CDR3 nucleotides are TGCGCCAGCAGCCAATCGGACAGGATTGGGACCCAGTACTTC.

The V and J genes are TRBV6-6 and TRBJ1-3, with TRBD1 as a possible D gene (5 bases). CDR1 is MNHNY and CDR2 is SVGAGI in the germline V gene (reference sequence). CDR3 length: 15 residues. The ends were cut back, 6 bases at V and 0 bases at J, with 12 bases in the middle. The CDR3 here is CASSPGLLSGNTIYF. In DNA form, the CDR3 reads TGTGCCAGCAGCCCGGGACTGCTCTCTGGAAACACCATATATTTT.

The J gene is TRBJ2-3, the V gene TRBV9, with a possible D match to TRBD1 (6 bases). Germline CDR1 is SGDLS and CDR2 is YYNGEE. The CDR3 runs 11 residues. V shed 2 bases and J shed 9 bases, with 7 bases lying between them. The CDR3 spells CASSVGTTQYF. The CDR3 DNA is TGTGCCAGCAGCGTCGGGACAACGCAGTATTTT.

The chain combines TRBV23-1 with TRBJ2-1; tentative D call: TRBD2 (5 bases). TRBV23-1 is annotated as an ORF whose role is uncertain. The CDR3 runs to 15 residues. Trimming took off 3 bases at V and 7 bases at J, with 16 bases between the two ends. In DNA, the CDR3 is TGCGCCAGCAGTCAGGGAGCTTCCTTAGAAAATGAGCAGTTCTTC. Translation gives CASSQGASLENEQFF.

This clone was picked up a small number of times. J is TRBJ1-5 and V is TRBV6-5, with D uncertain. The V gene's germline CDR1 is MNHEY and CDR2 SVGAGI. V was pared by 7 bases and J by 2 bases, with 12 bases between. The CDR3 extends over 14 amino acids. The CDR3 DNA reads TGTGCCAGCAACGAGGGAGGTGGCAATCAGCCCCAGCATTTT. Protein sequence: CASNEGGGNQPQHF.

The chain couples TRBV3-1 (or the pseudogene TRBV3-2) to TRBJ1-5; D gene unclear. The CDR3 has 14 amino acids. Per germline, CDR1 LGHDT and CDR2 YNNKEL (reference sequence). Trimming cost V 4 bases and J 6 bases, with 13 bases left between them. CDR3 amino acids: CASSPRFEGQPQHF. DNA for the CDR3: TGTGCCAGCAGCCCCCGGTTTGAGGGTCAGCCCCAGCATTTT.

CDR3 sequence: CASRDRGPGNEKLFF. The DNA of the CDR3 is TGTGCCAGCCGGGACAGGGGGCCTGGTAATGAAAAACTGTTTTTT. V usage is TRBV28 and J usage is TRBJ1-4; 12 nucleotides match TRBD1. Per the germline V gene, CDR1 is MDHEN and CDR2 is SYDVKM. CDR3 length: 15 residues. V shed 8 bases and J 4 bases; nucleotides not matched to a gene: 5.

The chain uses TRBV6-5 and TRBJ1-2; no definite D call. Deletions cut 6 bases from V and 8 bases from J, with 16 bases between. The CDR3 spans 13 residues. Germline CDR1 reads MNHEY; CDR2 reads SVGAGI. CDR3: CASRAIGSGGYTF. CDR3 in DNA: TGTGCCAGCAGGGCAATAGGGAGCGGGGGCTACACCTTC.

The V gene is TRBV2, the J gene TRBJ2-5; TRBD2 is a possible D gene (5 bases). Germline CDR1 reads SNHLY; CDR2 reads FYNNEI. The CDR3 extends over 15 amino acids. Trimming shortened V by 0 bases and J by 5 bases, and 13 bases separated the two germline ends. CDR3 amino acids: CASSEALRGRETQYF. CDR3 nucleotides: TGTGCCAGCAGTGAAGCGCTTCGAGGGCGGGAGACCCAGTACTTC.

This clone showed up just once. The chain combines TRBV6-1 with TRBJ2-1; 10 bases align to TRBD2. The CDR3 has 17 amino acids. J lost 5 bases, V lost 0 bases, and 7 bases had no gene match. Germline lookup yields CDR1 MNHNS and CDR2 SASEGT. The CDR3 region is CASSEALLAGANNEQFF. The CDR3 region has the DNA TGTGCCAGCAGTGAAGCGCTTCTAGCGGGGGCTAACAATGAGCAGTTCTTC.

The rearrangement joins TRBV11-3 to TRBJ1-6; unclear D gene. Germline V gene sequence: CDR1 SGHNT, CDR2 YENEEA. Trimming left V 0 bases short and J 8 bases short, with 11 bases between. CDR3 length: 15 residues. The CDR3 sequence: CASSLDGGSYSPLHF. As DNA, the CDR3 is TGTGCCAGCAGCTTAGATGGCGGCAGCTATTCACCCCTCCACTTT.

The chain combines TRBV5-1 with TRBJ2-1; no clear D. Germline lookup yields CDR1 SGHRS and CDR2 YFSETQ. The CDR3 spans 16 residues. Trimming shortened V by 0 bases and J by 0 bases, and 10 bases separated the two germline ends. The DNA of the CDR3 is TGCGCCAGCAGCTTGGGGCTCTCCAGCTCCTACAATGAGCAGTTCTTC. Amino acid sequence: CASSLGLSSSYNEQFF.

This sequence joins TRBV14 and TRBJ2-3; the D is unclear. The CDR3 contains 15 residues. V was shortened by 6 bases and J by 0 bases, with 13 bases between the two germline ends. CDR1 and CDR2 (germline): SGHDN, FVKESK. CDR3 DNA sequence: TGTGCCAGCAGTCAACAACTTTTCAGCACAGATACGCAGTATTTT. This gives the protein CASSQQLFSTDTQYF.